This T cell receptor (beta chain) was captured by sequencing in a study of identical twins. Comments on this clonotype: Its cognate antigen is unknown.

V was cut by 3 bases and J by 4 bases, with 13 bases left in between. The germline CDR1 and CDR2 sequences are MNHEY and SMNVEV (reference sequence). This CDR3 has 14 residues. MiXCR, run by TCRdb on the 5' RACE reads, gives a single entry per CDR3 protein. The sample contains around 340,000 distinct CDR3 sequences, 9% to 15% of which appear only once. Study observations and caveats: Models underestimated out-of-frame TCR alpha sharing in monozygotic twins. Conclusions leaned on cross-sectional statistical analysis and did not track the same donors over time.

These same records also appear under a second study, on yellow fever vaccine responses in identical twins.

This chain joins TRBV27 and TRBJ2-7; maybe TRBD2 (6 bases). Specimen: CD8+ T cells sorted from blood. This clonotype was obtained from a woman under 30 in good health. CDR3 DNA sequence: TGTGCCAGCAGTTTCGGAGCGGGCCGATACGAGCAGTACTTC. Protein sequence: CASSFGAGRYEQYF.